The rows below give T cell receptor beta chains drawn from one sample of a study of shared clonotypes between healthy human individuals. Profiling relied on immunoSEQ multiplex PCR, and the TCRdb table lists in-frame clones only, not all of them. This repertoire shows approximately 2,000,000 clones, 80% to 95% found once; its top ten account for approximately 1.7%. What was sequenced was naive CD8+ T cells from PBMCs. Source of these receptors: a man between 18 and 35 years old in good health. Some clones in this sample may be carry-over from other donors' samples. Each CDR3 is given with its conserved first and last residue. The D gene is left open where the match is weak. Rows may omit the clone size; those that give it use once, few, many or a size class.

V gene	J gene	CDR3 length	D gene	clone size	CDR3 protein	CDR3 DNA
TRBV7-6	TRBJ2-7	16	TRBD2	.	CASSSGTSDNTYEQYF	TGTGCCAGCAGCAGCGGGACTAGCGATAACACCTACGAGCAGTACTTC
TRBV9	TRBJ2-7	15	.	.	CASSVDNNRLYEQYF	TGTGCCAGCAGCGTAGATAATAACAGACTCTACGAGCAGTACTTC
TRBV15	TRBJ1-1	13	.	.	CATSREFGTEAFF	TGTGCCACCAGCAGAGAGTTTGGGACTGAAGCTTTCTTT
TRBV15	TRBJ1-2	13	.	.	CATSNRLDSGYTF	TGTGCCACCAGCAATCGGCTTGACAGTGGCTACACCTTC
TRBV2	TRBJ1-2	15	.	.	CASSPLDSPIYGYTF	TGTGCCAGCAGTCCCTTAGACAGCCCTATCTATGGCTACACCTTC
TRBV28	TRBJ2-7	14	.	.	CASTGVGGLDEQYF	TGTGCCAGCACCGGCGTGGGGGGCCTAGACGAGCAGTACTTC
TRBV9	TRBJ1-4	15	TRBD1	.	CASSERQGDNEKLFF	TGTGCCAGCAGCGAGAGACAGGGTGATAATGAAAAACTGTTTTTT
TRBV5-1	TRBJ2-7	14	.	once	CASSLGGAGYEQYF	TGCGCCAGCAGCTTGGGCGGGGCCGGGTACGAGCAGTACTTC
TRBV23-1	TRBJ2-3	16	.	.	CASSQSNGQYTDTQYF	TGCGCCAGCAGTCAATCGAACGGACAGTACACAGATACGCAGTATTTT
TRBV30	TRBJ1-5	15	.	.	CAWSAQGWGNQPQHF	TGTGCCTGGAGTGCACAGGGATGGGGCAATCAGCCCCAGCATTTT
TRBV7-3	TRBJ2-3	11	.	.	CASSASDTQYF	TGTGCCAGCAGCGCGTCAGATACGCAGTATTTT
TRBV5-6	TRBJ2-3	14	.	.	CASSWDNFTDTQYF	TGTGCCAGCAGCTGGGACAATTTCACAGATACGCAGTATTTT
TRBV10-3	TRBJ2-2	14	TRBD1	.	CAISGTGNTGELFF	TGTGCCATCAGTGGGACAGGGAACACCGGGGAGCTGTTTTTT
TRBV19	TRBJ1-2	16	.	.	CASRTPRTGANYGYTF	TGTGCCAGTAGGACCCCTAGGACGGGGGCTAACTATGGCTACACCTTC
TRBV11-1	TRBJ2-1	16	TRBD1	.	CASSLRSQGARNEQFF	TGTGCCAGCAGCTTAAGGTCCCAGGGGGCGCGGAATGAGCAGTTCTTC
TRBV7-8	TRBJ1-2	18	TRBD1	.	CASSRSLLRQGELRGYTF	TGTGCCAGCAGCCGGTCACTCCTTAGACAGGGAGAGTTGAGGGGCTACACCTTC
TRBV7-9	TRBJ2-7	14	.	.	CASSSGAGYYEQYF	TGTGCCAGCAGCTCTGGGGCGGGGTACTACGAGCAGTACTTC
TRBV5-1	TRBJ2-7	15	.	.	CASSLASGAVHEQYF	TGCGCCAGCAGCTTGGCATCGGGGGCGGTCCACGAGCAGTACTTC
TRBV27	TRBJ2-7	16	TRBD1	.	CASRAGTGYTSSEQYF	TGTGCCAGCAGAGCCGGGACAGGATATACGAGCAGTGAGCAGTACTTC
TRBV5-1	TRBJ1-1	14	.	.	CASSLTGSVAEAFF	TGCGCCAGCAGCTTGACAGGGTCTGTAGCTGAAGCTTTCTTT
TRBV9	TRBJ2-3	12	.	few	CASSVVGDTQYF	TGTGCCAGCAGCGTAGTCGGGGATACGCAGTATTTT
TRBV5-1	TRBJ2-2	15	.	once	CASSFYRDTPGELFF	TGCGCCAGCAGCTTCTACCGGGACACCCCCGGGGAGCTGTTTTTT
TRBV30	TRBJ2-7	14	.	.	CAWSLNREIHEQYF	TGTGCCTGGAGTCTAAACAGGGAAATCCACGAGCAGTACTTC
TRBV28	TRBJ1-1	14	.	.	CASAYRAFPQKAFF	TGTGCCAGCGCCTACAGGGCCTTCCCCCAGAAAGCTTTCTTT
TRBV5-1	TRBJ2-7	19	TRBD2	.	CASSPGTSGRVAMTYEQYF	TGCGCCAGCAGCCCCGGGACTAGCGGGAGGGTTGCGATGACCTACGAGCAGTACTTC
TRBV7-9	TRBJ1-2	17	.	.	CATSSETIYGGLYGYTF	TGTGCCACCTCCTCGGAGACCATCTACGGAGGCCTGTATGGCTACACCTTC
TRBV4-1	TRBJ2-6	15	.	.	CASTLFGAGANVLTF	TGCGCCAGCACCCTCTTTGGGGCTGGGGCCAACGTCCTGACTTTC
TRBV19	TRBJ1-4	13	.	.	CASKNGPNEKLFF	TGTGCCAGTAAGAACGGGCCCAATGAAAAACTGTTTTTT
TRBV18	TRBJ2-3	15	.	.	CASSPAPRLPDTQYF	TGTGCCAGCTCACCCGCGCCACGACTGCCAGATACGCAGTATTTT
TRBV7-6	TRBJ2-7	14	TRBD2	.	CASSSERERYEQYF	TGTGCCAGCAGCTCCGAGCGGGAGCGGTACGAGCAGTACTTC
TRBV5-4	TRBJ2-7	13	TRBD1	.	CASSLGTGIEQYF	TGTGCCAGCAGCTTGGGGACAGGGATCGAGCAGTACTTC
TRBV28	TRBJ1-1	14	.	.	CASRSLSRITEAFF	TGTGCCAGCAGATCTCTCTCTCGGATCACTGAAGCTTTCTTT